The clone carrying this T cell receptor beta chain has only a few counts. Its target is not known. The sample is drawn from a study of identical twins. The junction had 4 bases not matched to a gene; V was cut back by 1 base and J by 2 bases. This CDR3 comprises 17 residues. Per germline, CDR1 KGHDR and CDR2 SFDVKD. Whole-study results and caveats: Analyses of zero insertions could, in part, be confounded by invariant MAIT and iNKT cells. Excess sharing by twins proved weaker in beta out-of-frame sequences.

TCRdb re-analysed the 5' RACE reads in MiXCR, keeping a single row per CDR3 protein. The sample shows roughly 540,000 distinct CDR3 sequences, less than 25% of them seen only once. These data are also associated with another study on T cells expressing NK-cell markers.

This receptor was taken from a woman younger than 35 in good health. This sequence joins TRBV24-1 and TRBJ2-3; 11 nucleotides align to TRBD2. The sample comprised CD4+ T cells sorted from blood. The CDR3 loop is CATSDFVTSGTTDTQYF. Here the CDR3 DNA reads TGTGCCACCAGTGATTTTGTGACTAGCGGGACCACAGATACGCAGTATTTT.